This TCR beta chain emerged from a study of blood T cell repertoires in COVID-19. This CDR3 spans 15 amino acids. After removal of 1 base from V and 12 bases from J, the junction contained 9 bases not matched to a gene. Germline V gene lookup returns CDR1 LNHDA and CDR2 SQIVND (reference sequence). Assay: immunoSEQ multiplex PCR; the TCRdb copy retains only in-frame clones and omits some. The sample shows more than 150,000 clones, around 89% of them seen only once. The chain couples TRBV19 to TRBJ2-2; TRBD2 matches 9 bases. This clonotype was sampled from a middle-aged woman with acute or convalescent COVID-19. The source material was peripheral blood. The CDR3 bases are TGTGCCAGTAGTATAGTAGCGGGGGCTCTCGAAAAGCTGTTTTTT. Amino acid sequence: CASSIVAGALEKLFF.